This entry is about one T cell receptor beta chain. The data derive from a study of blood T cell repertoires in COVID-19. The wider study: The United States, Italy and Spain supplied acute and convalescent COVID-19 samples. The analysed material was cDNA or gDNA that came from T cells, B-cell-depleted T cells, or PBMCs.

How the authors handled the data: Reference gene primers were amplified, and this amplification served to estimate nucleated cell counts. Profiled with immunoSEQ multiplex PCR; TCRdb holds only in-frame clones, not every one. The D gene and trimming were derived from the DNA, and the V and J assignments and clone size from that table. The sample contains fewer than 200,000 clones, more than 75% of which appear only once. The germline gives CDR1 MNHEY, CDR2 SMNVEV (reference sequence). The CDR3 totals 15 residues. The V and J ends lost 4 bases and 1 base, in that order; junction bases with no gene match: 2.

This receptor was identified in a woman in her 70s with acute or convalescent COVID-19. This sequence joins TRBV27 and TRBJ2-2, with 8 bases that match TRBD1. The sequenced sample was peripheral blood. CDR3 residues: CASSSGTGNTGELFF. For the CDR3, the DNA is TGTGCCAGCAGTTCCGGGACAGGGAACACCGGGGAGCTGTTTTTT.